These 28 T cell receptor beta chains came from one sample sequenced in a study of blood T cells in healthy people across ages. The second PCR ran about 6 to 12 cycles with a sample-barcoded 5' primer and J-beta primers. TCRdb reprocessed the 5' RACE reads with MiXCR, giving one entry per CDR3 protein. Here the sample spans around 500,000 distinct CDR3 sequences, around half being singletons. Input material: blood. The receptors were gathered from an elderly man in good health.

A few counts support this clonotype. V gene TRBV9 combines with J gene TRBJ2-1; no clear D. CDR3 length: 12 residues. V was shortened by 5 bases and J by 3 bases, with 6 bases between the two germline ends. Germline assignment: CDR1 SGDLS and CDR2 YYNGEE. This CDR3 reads CASSSNYNEQFF. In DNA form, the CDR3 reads TGTGCCAGCAGTTCAAACTACAATGAGCAGTTCTTC. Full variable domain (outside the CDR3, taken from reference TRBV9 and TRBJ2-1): DSGVTQTPKHLITATGQRVTLRCSPRSGDLSVYWYQQSLDQGLQFLIQYYNGEERAKGNILERFSAQQFPDLHSELNLSSLELGDSALYFCASSSNYNEQFFGPGTRLTVL.

CDR3: CASSQVTGYAGYTF. In DNA, the CDR3 is TGCGCCAGCAGCCAAGTTACAGGGTATGCTGGCTACACCTTC. The genes are TRBV4-3 and TRBJ1-2, with D possibly being TRBD1 (6 bases). Germline loops: CDR1 LGHNA, CDR2 YSLEER. Trimming shortened V by 1 base and J by 7 bases, and 13 bases separated the two germline ends. The CDR3 covers 14 residues.

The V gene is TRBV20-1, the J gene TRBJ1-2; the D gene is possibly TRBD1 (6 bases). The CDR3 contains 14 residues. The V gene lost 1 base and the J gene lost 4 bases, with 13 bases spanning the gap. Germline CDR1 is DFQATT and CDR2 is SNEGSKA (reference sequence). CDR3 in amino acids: CSARAGGAGYGYTF. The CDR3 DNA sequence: TGCAGTGCTAGAGCGGGGGGGGCAGGCTATGGCTACACCTTC.

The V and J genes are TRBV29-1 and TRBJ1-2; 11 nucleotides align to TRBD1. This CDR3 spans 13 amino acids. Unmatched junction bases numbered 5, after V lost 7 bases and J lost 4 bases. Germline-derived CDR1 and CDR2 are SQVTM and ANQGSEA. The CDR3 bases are TGCAGCGCTTCCGGGACAGGGGGCTATGGCTACACCTTC. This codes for CSASGTGGYGYTF.

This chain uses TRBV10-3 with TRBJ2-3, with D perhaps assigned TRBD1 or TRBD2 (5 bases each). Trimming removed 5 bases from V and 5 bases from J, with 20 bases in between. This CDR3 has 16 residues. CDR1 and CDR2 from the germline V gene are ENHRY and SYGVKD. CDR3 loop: CAISLNSRDGGDTQYF. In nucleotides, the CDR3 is TGTGCCATCAGTCTAAACTCGAGGGACGGCGGAGATACGCAGTATTTT.

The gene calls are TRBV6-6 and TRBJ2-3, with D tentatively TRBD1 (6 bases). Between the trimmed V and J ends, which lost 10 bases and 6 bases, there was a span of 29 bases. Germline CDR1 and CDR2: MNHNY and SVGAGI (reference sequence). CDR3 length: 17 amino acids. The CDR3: CATYPASLGALTDTQYF. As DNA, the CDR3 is TGTGCCACCTACCCCGCGAGTCTGGGGGCGTTAACGGATACGCAGTATTTT.

The CDR3 bases are TGTGCCAGCAGCTTAGTGACTTATGGCTACACCTTC. Translating gives CASSLVTYGYTF. The chain is built from TRBV7-2 and TRBJ1-2; D unresolved. Deletions cut 1 base from V and 5 bases from J, with 5 bases between. The CDR3 totals 12 residues. CDR1 and CDR2 from the germline V gene are SGHTA and FQGNSA.

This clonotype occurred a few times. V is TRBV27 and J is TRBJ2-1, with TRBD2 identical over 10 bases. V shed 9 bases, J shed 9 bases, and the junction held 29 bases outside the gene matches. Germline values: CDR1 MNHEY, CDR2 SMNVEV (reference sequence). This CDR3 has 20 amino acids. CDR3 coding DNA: TGTGCCAGTCTACCTCGCCGGGCTCAAGCGGGAGGGTTCGGTTTTGGTGAGCAGTTCTTC. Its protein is CASLPRRAQAGGFGFGEQFF.

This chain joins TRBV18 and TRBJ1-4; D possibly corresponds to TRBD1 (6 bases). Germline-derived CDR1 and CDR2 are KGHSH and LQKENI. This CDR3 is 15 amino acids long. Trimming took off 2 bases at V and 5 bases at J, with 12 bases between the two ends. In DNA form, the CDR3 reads TGTGCCAGCTCACCAGGGATCGGACAGAATGAAAAACTGTTTTTT. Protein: CASSPGIGQNEKLFF.

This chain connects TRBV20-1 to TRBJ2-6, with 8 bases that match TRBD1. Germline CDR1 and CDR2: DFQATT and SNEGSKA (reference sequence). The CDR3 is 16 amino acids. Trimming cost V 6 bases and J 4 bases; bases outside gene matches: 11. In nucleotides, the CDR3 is TGCAGTGCCATAAGGACAGGGTCCTCCGGGGCCAACGTCCTGACTTTC. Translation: CSAIRTGSSGANVLTF.

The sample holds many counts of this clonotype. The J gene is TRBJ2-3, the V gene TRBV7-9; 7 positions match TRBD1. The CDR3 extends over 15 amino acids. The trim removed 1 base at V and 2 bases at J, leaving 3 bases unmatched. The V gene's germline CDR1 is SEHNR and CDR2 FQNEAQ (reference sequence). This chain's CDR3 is CASSLGDSYTDTQYF. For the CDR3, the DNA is TGTGCCAGCAGCTTAGGGGACAGCTACACAGATACGCAGTATTTT.

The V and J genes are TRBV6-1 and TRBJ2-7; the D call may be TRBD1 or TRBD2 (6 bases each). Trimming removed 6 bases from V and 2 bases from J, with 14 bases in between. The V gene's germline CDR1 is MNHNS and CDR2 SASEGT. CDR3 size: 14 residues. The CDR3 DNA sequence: TGTGCCAGCAGAGAGGTAGGGGGGACCTACGAGCAGTACTTC. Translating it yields CASREVGGTYEQYF.

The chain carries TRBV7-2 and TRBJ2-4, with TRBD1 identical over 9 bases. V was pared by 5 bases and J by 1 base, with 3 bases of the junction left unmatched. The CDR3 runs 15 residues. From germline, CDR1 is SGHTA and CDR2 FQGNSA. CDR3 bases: TGTGCCAGCAGCGCCACAGGGGGCGCCAAAAACATTCAGTACTTC. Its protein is CASSATGGAKNIQYF.

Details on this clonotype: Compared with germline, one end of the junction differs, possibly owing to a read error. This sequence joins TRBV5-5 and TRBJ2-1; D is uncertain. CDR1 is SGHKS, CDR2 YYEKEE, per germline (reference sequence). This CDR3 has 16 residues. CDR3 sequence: CASSLDAESSHNEQFF. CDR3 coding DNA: TGTGCCAGCAGCTTGGATGCGGAAAGCTCCCACAATGAGCAGTTCTTC.

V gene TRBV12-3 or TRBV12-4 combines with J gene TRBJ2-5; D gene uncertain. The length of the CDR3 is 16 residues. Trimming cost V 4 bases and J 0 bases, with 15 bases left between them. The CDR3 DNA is TGTGCCAGCAGTTCGGGTCCCCCGGCGTACCAAGAGACCCAGTACTTC. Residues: CASSSGPPAYQETQYF.

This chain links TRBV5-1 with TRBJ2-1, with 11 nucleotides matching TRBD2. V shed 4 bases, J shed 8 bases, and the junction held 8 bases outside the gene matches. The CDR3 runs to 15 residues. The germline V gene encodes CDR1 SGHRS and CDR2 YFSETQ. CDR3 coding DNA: TGCGCCAGCAGCGCCGGGACTAGCGGTGGGTATGAGCAGTTCTTC. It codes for CASSAGTSGGYEQFF.

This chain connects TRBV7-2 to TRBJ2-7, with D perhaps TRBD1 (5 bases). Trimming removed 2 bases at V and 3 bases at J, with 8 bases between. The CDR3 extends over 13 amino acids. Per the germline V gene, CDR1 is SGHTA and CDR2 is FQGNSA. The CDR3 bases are TGTGCCAGCAGCTTACAGGGTTTCTACGAGCAGTACTTC. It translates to CASSLQGFYEQYF.

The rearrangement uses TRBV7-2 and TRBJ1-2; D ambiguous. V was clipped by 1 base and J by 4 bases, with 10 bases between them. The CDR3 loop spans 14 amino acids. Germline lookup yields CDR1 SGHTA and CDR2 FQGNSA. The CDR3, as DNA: TGTGCCAGCAGCTTAGGGGTGGCGCCCTATGGCTACACCTTC. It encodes CASSLGVAPYGYTF.

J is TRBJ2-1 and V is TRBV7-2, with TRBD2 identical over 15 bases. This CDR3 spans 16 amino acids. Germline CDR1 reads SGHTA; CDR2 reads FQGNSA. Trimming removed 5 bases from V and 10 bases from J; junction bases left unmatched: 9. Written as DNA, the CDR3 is TGTGCCAGCAGCCCTCGGACTAGCGGGGGGGGCCAGGAGCAGTTCTTC. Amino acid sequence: CASSPRTSGGGQEQFF.

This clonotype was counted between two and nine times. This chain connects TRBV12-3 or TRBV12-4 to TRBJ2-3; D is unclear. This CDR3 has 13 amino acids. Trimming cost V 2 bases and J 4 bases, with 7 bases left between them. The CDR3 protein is CASSLRVADTQYF. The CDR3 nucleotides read TGTGCCAGCAGTTTAAGGGTCGCAGATACGCAGTATTTT.

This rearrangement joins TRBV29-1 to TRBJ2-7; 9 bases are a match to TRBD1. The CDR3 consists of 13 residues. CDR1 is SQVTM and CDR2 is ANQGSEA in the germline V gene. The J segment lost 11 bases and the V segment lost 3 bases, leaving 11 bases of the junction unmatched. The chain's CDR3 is CSVELSRQGVEYF. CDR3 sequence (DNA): TGCAGCGTTGAGCTGTCGAGACAGGGGGTGGAGTACTTC.

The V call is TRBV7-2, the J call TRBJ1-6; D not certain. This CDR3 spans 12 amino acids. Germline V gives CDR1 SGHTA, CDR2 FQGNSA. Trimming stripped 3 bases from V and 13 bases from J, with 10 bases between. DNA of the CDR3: TGTGCCAGCAGCTTGAACCCCGGCCCCCTCCACTTT. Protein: CASSLNPGPLHF.

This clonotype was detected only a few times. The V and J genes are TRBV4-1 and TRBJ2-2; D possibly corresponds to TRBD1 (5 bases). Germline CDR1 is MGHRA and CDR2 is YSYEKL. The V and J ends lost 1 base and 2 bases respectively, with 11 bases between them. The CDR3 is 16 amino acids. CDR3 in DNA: TGCGCCAGCAGCCAAGTCGACAGAGCCAACACCGGGGAGCTGTTTTTT. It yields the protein CASSQVDRANTGELFF.

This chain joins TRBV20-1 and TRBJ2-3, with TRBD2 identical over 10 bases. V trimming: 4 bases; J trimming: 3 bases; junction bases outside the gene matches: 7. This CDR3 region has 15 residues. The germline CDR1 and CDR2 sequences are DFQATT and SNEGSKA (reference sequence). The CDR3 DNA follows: TGCAGTGCTACTCTACTAGCGGGATTTACAGATACGCAGTATTTT. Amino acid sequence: CSATLLAGFTDTQYF.

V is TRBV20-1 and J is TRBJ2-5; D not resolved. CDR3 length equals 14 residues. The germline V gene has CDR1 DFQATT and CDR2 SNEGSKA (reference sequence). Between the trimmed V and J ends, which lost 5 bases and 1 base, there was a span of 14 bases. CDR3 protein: CSAHPPRTQETQYF. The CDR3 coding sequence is TGCAGTGCTCACCCTCCCAGGACCCAAGAGACCCAGTACTTC.

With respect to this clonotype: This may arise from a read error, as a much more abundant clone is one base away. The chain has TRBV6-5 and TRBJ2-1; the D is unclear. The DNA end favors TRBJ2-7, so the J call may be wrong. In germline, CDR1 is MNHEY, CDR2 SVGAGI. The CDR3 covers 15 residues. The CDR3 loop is CASSSDTSSYNEQYF. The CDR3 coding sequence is TGTGCCAGCAGTTCCGACACGAGCTCCTACAATGAGCAGTACTTC.

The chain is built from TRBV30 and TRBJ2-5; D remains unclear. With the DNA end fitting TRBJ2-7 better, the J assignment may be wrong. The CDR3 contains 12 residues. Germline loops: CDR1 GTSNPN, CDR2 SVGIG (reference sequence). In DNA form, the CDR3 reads TGTGCCTGGAGAGGTAACCCCTACGAGCAGTACTTC. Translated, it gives CAWRGNPYEQYF.

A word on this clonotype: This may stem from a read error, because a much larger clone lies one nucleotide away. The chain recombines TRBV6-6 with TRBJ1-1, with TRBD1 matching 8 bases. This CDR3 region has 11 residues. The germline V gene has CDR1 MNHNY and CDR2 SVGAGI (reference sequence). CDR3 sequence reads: CAGSRQGTAFF. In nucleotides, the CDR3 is TGTGCCGGCAGTCGACAGGGGACGGCTTTCTTT.